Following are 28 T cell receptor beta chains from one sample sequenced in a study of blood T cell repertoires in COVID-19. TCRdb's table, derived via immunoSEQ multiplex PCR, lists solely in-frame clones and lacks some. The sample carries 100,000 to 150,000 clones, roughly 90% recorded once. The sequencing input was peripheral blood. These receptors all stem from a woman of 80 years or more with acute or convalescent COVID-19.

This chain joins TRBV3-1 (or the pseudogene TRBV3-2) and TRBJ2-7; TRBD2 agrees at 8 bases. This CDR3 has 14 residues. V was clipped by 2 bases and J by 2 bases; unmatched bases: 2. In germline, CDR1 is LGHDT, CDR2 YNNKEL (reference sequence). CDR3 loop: CASSQRGGTYEQYF. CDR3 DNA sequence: TGTGCCAGCAGCCAACGGGGGGGGACCTACGAGCAGTACTTC.

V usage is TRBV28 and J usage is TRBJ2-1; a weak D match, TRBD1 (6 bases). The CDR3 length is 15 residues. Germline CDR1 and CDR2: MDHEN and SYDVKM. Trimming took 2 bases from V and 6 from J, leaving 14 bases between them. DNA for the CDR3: TGTGCCAGCAGTTTAGTGGTCAGGGGTATCAATGAGCAGTTCTTC. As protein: CASSLVVRGINEQFF.

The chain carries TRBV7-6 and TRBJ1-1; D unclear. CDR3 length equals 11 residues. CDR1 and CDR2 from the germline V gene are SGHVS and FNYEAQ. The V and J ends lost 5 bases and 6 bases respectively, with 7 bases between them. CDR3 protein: CASSPDSEAFF. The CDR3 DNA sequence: TGTGCCAGCAGCCCTGACTCTGAAGCTTTCTTT.

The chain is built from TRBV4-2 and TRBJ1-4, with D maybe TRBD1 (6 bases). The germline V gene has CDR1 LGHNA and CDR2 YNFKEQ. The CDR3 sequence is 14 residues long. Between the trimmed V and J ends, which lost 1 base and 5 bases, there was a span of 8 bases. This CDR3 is CASSQGGRNEKLFF. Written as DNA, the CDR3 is TGTGCCAGCAGCCAAGGGGGGCGCAATGAAAAACTGTTTTTT.

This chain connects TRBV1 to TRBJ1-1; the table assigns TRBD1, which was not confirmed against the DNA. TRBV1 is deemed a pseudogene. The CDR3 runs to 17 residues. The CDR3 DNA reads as TGCACCAGCAGCCAAGGCCCCCTCAGGGGTGGGAACACTGAAGCTTTCTTT. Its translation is CTSSQGPLRGGNTEAFF.

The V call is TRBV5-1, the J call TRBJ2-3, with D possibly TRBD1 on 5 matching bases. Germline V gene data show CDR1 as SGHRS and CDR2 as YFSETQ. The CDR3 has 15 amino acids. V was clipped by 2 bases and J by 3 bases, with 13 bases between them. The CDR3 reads CASSFQGIRTDTQYF. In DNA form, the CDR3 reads TGCGCCAGCAGCTTCCAGGGTATTAGGACAGATACGCAGTATTTT.

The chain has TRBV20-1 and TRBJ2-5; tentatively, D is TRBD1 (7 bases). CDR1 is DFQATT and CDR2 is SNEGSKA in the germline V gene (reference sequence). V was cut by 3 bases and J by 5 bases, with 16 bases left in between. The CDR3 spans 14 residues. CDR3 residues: CSASRTGGGETQYF. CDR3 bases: TGCAGTGCTAGTAGGACAGGTGGGGGGGAGACCCAGTACTTC.

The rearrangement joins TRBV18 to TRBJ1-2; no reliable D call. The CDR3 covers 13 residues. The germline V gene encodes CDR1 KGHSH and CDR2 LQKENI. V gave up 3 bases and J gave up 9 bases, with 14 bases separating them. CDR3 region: CASSPTRSHSYTF. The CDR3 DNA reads TGTGCCAGCTCACCGACACGGTCCCATAGCTACACCTTC.

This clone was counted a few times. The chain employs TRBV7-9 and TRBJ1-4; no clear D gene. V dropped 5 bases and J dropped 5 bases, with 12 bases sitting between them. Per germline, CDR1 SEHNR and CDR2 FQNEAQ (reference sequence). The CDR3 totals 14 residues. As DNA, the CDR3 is TGTGCCAGCAGCCCGCAAGCCACCAATGAAAAACTGTTTTTT. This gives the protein CASSPQATNEKLFF. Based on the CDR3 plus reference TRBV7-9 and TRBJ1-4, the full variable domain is DTGVSQNPRHKITKRGQNVTFRCDPISEHNRLYWYRQTLGQGPEFLTYFQNEAQLEKSRLLSDRFSAERPKGSFSTLEIQRTEQGDSAMYLCASSPQATNEKLFFGSGTQLSVL.

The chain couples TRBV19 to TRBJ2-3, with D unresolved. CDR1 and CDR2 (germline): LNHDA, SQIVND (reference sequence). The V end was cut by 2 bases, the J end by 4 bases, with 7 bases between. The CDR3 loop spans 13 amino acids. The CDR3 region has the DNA TGTGCCAGTAGTATACTCTTGTCAGATACGCAGTATTTT. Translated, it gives CASSILLSDTQYF.

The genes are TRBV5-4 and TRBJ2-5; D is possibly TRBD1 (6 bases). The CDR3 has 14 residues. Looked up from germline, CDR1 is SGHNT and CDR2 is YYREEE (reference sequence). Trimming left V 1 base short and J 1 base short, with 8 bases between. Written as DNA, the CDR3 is TGTGCCAGCAGCTTGAGGGACATCCAAGAGACCCAGTACTTC. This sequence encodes CASSLRDIQETQYF.

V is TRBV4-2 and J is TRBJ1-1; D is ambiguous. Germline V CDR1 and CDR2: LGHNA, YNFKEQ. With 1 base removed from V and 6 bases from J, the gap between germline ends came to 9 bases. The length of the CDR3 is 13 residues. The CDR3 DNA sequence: TGTGCCAGCAGCCAAGTCGGCGAGGCTGAAGCTTTCTTT. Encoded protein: CASSQVGEAEAFF.

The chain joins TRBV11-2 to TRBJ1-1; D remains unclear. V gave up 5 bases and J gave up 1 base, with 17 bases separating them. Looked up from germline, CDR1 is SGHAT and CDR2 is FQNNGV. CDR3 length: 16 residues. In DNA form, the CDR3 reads TGTGCCAGCAGCCCCCTCACACCCCAACCGAACACTGAAGCTTTCTTT. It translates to CASSPLTPQPNTEAFF.

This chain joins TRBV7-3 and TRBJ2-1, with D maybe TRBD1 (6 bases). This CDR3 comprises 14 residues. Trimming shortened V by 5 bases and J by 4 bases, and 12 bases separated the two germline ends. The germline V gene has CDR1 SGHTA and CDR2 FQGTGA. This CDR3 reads CASSPQGGYNEQFF. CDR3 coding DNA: TGTGCCAGCAGCCCTCAAGGGGGTTACAATGAGCAGTTCTTC.

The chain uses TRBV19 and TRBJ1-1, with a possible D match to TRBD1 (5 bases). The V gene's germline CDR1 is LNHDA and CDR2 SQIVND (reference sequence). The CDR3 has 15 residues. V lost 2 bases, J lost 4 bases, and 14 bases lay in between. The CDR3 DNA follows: TGTGCCAGTAGTATACTATCCAGGGTAGTCACTGAAGCTTTCTTT. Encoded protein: CASSILSRVVTEAFF.

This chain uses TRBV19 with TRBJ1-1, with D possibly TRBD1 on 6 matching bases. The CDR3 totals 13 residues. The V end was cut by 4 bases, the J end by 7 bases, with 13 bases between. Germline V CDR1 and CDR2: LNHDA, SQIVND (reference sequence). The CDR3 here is CASSTTGRFEAFF. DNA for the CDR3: TGTGCCAGTAGTACAACAGGGAGATTTGAAGCTTTCTTT.

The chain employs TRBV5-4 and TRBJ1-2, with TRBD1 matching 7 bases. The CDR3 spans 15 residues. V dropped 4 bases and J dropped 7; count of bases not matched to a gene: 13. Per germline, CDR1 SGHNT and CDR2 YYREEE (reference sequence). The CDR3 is CASSPQYGTAGGYTF. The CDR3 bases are TGTGCCAGCAGCCCTCAATACGGGACAGCTGGTGGCTACACCTTC.

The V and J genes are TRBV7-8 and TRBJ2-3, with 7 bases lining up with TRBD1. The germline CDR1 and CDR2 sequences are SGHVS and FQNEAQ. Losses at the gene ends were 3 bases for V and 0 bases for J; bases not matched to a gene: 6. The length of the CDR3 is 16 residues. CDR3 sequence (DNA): TGTGCCAGCAGCTTTAGGGGGCGGGTGAGCACAGATACGCAGTATTTT. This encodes CASSFRGRVSTDTQYF. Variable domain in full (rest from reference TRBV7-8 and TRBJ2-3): GAGVSQSPRYKVAKRGQDVALRCDPISGHVSLFWYQQALGQGPEFLTYFQNEAQLDKSGLPSDRFFAERPEGSVSTLKIQRTQQEDSAVYLCASSFRGRVSTDTQYFGPGTRLTVL.

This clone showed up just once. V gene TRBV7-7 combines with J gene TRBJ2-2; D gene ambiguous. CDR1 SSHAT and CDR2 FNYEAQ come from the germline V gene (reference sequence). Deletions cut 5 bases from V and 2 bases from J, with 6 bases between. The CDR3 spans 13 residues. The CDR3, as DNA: TGTGCCAGCAGCGGTACAAACACCGGGGAGCTGTTTTTT. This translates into CASSGTNTGELFF. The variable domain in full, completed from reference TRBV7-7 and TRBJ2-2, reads GAGVSQSPRYKVTKRGQDVTLRCDPISSHATLYWYQQALGQGPEFLTYFNYEAQPDKSGLPSDRFSAERPEGSISTLTIQRTEQRDSAMYRCASSGTNTGELFFGEGSRLTVL.

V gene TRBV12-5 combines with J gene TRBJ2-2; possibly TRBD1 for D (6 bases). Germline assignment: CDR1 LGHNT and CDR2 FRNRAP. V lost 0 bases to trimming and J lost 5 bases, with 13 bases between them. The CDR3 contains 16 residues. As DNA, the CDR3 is TGTGCTAGTGGTTTGGTTACCGGGACACTGACCGGGGAGCTGTTTTTT. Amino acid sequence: CASGLVTGTLTGELFF.

CDR3 DNA sequence: TGTGCCACCGCGGGAGTCCCTACCTACGAGCAGTACTTC. It encodes CATAGVPTYEQYF. The chain couples TRBV24-1 to TRBJ2-7; 7 nucleotides agree with TRBD2. Germline CDR1 is KGHDR and CDR2 is SFDVKD. The CDR3 runs to 13 residues. After removal of 9 bases from V and 2 bases from J, the junction contained 6 bases not matched to a gene.

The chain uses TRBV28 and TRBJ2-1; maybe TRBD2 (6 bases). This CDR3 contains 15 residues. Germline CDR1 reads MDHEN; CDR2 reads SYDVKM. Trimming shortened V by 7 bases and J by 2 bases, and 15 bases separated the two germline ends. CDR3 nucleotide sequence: TGTGCCAGCAATTCAGGAGGGGTCGCCTACAATGAGCAGTTCTTC. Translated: CASNSGGVAYNEQFF.

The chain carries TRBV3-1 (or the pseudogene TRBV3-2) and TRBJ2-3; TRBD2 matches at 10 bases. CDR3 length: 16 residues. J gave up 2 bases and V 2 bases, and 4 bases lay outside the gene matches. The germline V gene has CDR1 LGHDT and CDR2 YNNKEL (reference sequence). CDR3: CASSQLAGVLTDTQYF. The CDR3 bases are TGTGCCAGCAGCCAACTAGCGGGGGTGCTCACAGATACGCAGTATTTT.

The CDR3 here is CATSRDRAGYGYTF. The CDR3 DNA reads as TGTGCCACCAGCAGGGACAGGGCAGGCTATGGCTACACCTTC. The chain couples TRBV15 to TRBJ1-2, with 8 nucleotides matching TRBD1. The CDR3 contains 14 residues. The V gene's germline CDR1 is LNHNV and CDR2 YYDKDF (reference sequence). The V gene end was trimmed by 3 bases and the J gene end by 4 bases; junction bases not matched to a gene: 4.

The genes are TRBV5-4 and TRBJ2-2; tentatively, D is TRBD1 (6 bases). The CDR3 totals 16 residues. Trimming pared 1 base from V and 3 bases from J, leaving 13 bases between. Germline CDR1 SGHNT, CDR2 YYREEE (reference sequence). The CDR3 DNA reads TGTGCCAGCAGCTTGTACAGGGTTAGAGACACCGGGGAGCTGTTTTTT. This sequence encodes CASSLYRVRDTGELFF.

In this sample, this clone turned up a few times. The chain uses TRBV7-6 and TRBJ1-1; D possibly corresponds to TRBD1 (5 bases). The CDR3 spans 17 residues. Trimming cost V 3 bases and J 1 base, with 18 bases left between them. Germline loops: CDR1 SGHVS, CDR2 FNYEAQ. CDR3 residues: CASSFNFGGTGNTEAFF. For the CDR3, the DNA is TGTGCCAGCAGCTTTAACTTTGGAGGGACCGGGAACACTGAAGCTTTCTTT.

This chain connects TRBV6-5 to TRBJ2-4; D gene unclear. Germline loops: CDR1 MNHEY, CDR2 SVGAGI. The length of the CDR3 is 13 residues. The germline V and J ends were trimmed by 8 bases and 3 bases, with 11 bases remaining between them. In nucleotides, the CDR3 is TGTGCCAGCTTTACAGTAGACAAAAACATTCAGTACTTC. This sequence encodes CASFTVDKNIQYF.

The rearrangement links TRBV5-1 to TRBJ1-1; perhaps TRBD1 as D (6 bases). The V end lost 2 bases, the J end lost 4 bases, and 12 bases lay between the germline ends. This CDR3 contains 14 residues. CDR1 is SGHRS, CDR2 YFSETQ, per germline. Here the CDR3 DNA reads TGCGCCAGCAGCTTTGGGGGCCGCGGCACTGAAGCTTTCTTT. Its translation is CASSFGGRGTEAFF.